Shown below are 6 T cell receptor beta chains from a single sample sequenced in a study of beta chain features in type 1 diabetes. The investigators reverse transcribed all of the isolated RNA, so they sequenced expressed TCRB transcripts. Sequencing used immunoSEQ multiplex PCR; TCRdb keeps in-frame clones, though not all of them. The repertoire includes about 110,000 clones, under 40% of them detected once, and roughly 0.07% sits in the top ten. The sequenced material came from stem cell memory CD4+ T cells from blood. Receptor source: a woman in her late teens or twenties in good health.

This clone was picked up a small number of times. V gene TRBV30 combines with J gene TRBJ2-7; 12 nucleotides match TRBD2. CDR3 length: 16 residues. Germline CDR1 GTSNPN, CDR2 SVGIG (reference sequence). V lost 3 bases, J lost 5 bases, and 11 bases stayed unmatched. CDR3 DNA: TGTGCCTGGAGCCTAGCGGGAGGGCCTAGGCGGCACGAGCAGTACTTC. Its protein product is CAWSLAGGPRRHEQYF.

CDR3 sequence (DNA): TGTGCCAGCAGCTTAGTGGGGACAGGGTCCCACGAGCAGTACTTC. Translating gives CASSLVGTGSHEQYF. V gene TRBV11-2 combines with J gene TRBJ2-7, with 9 bases identical to TRBD1. CDR3 length equals 15 residues. Germline V gives CDR1 SGHAT, CDR2 FQNNGV. Trimming removed 1 base from V and 5 bases from J; junction bases left unmatched: 6.

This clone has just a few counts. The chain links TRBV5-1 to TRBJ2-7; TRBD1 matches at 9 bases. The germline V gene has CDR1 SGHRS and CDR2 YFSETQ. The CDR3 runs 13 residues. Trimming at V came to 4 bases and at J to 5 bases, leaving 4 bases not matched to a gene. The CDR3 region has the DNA TGCGCCAGCAGCCTCTGGGACAGGGACGAGCAGTACTTC. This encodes CASSLWDRDEQYF.

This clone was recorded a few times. The CDR3 reads CASSLGGNRARAEAFF. DNA for the CDR3: TGTGCCAGCAGCTTAGGAGGGAACAGGGCACGAGCTGAAGCTTTCTTT. The V call is TRBV7-2, the J call TRBJ1-1; a weak D match, TRBD1 (6 bases). CDR1 is SGHTA, CDR2 FQGNSA, per germline. CDR3 length: 16 amino acids. V shed 1 base and J shed 6 bases, with 18 bases lying between them. Full variable domain (remainder filled in from reference TRBV7-2 and TRBJ1-1): GAGVSQSPSNKVTEKGKDVELRCDPISGHTALYWYRQSLGQGLEFLIYFQGNSAPDKSGLPSDRFSAERTGGSVSTLTIQRTQQEDSAVYLCASSLGGNRARAEAFFGQGTRLTVV.

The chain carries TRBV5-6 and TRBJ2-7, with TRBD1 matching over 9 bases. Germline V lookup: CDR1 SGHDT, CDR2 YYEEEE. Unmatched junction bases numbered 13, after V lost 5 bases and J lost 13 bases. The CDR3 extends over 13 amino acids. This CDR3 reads CASRFLGTGTPYF. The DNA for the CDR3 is TGTGCCAGCAGATTCCTCGGGACAGGGACCCCTTACTTC. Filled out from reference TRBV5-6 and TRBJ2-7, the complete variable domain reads DAGVTQSPTHLIKTRGQQVTLRCSPKSGHDTVSWYQQALGQGPQFIFQYYEEEERQRGNFPDRFSGHQFPNYSSELNVNALLLGDSALYLCASRFLGTGTPYFGPGTRLTVT.

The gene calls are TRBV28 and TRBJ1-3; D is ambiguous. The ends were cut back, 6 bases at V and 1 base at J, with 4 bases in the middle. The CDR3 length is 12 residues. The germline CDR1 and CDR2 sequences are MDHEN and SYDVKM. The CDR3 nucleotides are TGTGCCAGCAGGAGGTCTGGAAACACCATATATTTT. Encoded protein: CASRRSGNTIYF.